A selection of T cell receptor beta chains follows, all from one sample in a study of shared clonotypes between healthy human individuals. The protocol was immunoSEQ multiplex PCR, while the TCRdb copy is restricted to in-frame clones and leaves out a portion. This sample has millions of clones; approximately 90% occur once, and the top ten carry around 0.14%. The source material was naive CD4+ T cells sorted from blood. Receptor source: a man aged 18 to 35 in good health. CDR3s include the opening cysteine and the closing phenylalanine or tryptophan. The D gene is left open where the match is weak. Rows give clone size only sometimes, using once, few, many, or a class for an expanded clone.

-	TRBJ2-2	TRBV18	-	CASSLAIDRNTGELFF	TGTGCCAGCTCACTAGCCATCGACAGGAACACCGGGGAGCTGTTTTTT
-	TRBJ2-5	TRBV7-2	-	CASSFQLYPGETQYF	TGTGCCAGCAGCTTCCAACTGTACCCGGGAGAGACCCAGTACTTC
-	TRBJ2-7	TRBV7-8	-	CASSLGRVMAYEQYF	TGTGCCAGCAGCTTAGGACGGGTCATGGCCTACGAGCAGTACTTC
-	TRBJ1-5	TRBV2	-	CASSEGGAFQPQHF	TGTGCCAGCAGTGAGGGAGGGGCTTTTCAGCCCCAGCATTTT
TRBD1	TRBJ1-1	TRBV5-5	-	CASSPGTGGYGTEAFF	TGTGCCAGCAGCCCCGGGACAGGGGGCTATGGCACTGAAGCTTTCTTT
-	TRBJ2-1	TRBV28	-	CASSLLSRLDYNEQFF	TGTGCCAGCAGTTTACTCTCCAGGTTGGACTACAATGAGCAGTTCTTC
TRBD1	TRBJ2-5	TRBV11-1	once	CASSFGQGEETQYF	TGTGCCAGCAGCTTCGGACAGGGAGAAGAGACCCAGTACTTC
-	TRBJ1-2	TRBV18	-	CASSPQGGDGYTF	TGTGCCAGCTCACCGCAAGGAGGGGATGGCTACACCTTC
-	TRBJ1-1	TRBV9	once	CASSVGPRDTEAFF	TGTGCCAGCAGCGTCGGACCGAGGGACACTGAAGCTTTCTTT
-	TRBJ2-2	TRBV7-3	-	CASSPTESNTGELFF	TGTGCCAGCAGCCCGACAGAATCGAACACCGGGGAGCTGTTTTTT
-	TRBJ1-6	TRBV30	-	CAWSVEGSPLHF	TGTGCCTGGAGTGTAGAGGGTTCACCCCTCCACTTT
TRBD2	TRBJ2-3	TRBV7-9	-	CASSSKRGGLTDTQYF	TGTGCCAGCAGCTCGAAGCGGGGGGGACTCACAGATACGCAGTATTTT
TRBD1	TRBJ2-3	TRBV19	-	CASSKLGTGTDTQYF	TGTGCCAGTAGTAAATTGGGGACAGGGACAGATACGCAGTATTTT
TRBD1	TRBJ1-1	TRBV19	few	CASSRDRDTEAFF	TGTGCCAGTAGTCGGGACAGGGACACTGAAGCTTTCTTT
-	TRBJ2-7	TRBV6-6	-	CASLEGDSYEQYF	TGTGCCAGCTTAGAGGGGGACTCCTACGAGCAGTACTTC
-	TRBJ1-1	TRBV5-1	-	CASSPRDRGTEAFF	TGCGCCAGCAGCCCCCGCGACCGGGGGACTGAAGCTTTCTTT
-	TRBJ2-3	TRBV30	-	CACERKGTDTQYF	TGTGCCTGCGAACGGAAGGGCACAGATACGCAGTATTTT
-	TRBJ2-7	TRBV10-3	-	CAISEGAGSYEQYF	TGTGCCATCAGTGAGGGGGCGGGCTCCTACGAGCAGTACTTC
-	TRBJ2-4	TRBV5-6	once	CASSGLGTGIQYF	TGTGCCAGCAGCGGCCTAGGGACCGGGATTCAGTACTTC
-	TRBJ1-1	TRBV11-2	once	CASSAAQRNTEAFF	TGTGCCAGCAGCGCCGCACAGCGGAACACTGAAGCTTTCTTT
-	TRBJ2-3	TRBV6-6	-	CASSLRFYTQYF	TGTGCCAGCAGTCTCAGGTTCTATACGCAGTATTTT
-	TRBJ2-3	TRBV5-1	-	CASSQAGVGSDTQYF	TGCGCCAGCAGTCAGGCTGGGGTAGGGTCAGATACGCAGTATTTT
-	TRBJ1-1	TRBV7-9	-	CASSLEGLNTEAFF	TGTGCCAGCAGCTTGGAGGGGCTGAACACTGAAGCTTTCTTT
-	TRBJ2-5	TRBV6-5	once	CASGRGQETQYF	TGTGCCAGCGGGAGGGGGCAAGAGACCCAGTACTTC
TRBD1	TRBJ1-1	TRBV5-1	once	CASSSGQVMNTEAFF	TGCGCCAGCAGCAGCGGACAGGTTATGAACACTGAAGCTTTCTTT
-	TRBJ2-5	TRBV18	-	CASSLALETQYF	TGTGCCAGCTCACTGGCTTTGGAGACCCAGTACTTC
-	TRBJ2-1	TRBV21-1	-	CASSKGLAGVSYNEQFF	TGTGCCAGCAGCAAAGGACTAGCGGGAGTCTCCTACAATGAGCAGTTCTTC
TRBD2	TRBJ2-7	TRBV6-6	-	CASSPTGLASYEQYF	TGTGCCAGCAGCCCCACGGGACTAGCGTCCTACGAGCAGTACTTC
TRBD1	TRBJ1-6	TRBV5-4	-	CASSKDRAYASPLHF	TGTGCCAGCAGTAAAGACAGGGCTTATGCGTCACCCCTCCACTTT
TRBD2	TRBJ2-7	TRBV13	-	CASSPGLAGGDEQYF	TGTGCCAGCAGCCCCGGACTAGCGGGAGGGGACGAGCAGTACTTC
TRBD2	TRBJ2-5	TRBV30	-	CAWRGLAGRKGAQETQYF	TGTGCCTGGAGGGGACTAGCGGGCCGAAAGGGGGCTCAAGAGACCCAGTACTTC
TRBD2	TRBJ2-3	TRBV7-9	-	CASSIGTSGVTDTQYF	TGTGCCAGCAGCATTGGGACTAGCGGGGTTACAGATACGCAGTATTTT
-	TRBJ2-7	TRBV5-1	-	CASSLVPVSSYEQYF	TGCGCCAGCAGCTTGGTTCCAGTGAGCTCCTACGAGCAGTACTTC
-	TRBJ2-2	TRBV14	-	CASSHIPLQGGSYTGELFF	TGTGCCAGCAGTCACATTCCTTTACAGGGAGGGAGTTACACCGGGGAGCTGTTTTTT
-	TRBJ1-1	TRBV25-1	-	CASSEYSGRDTEAFF	TGTGCCAGCAGTGAATATTCGGGCAGGGATACTGAAGCTTTCTTT
-	TRBJ1-1	TRBV21-1	-	CASSKRKGSMNTEAFF	TGTGCCAGCAGCAAACGGAAGGGTTCCATGAACACTGAAGCTTTCTTT
TRBD1	TRBJ1-1	TRBV6-1	-	CASRRQGWNTEAFF	TGTGCCAGCCGCCGACAGGGTTGGAACACTGAAGCTTTCTTT
TRBD2	TRBJ2-7	TRBV6-5	-	CASSYRQAGLAYEQYF	TGTGCCAGCAGTTACAGACAGGCCGGACTAGCTTACGAGCAGTACTTC
TRBD1	TRBJ2-7	TRBV7-6	-	CASSYDRGYEQYF	TGTGCCAGCAGTTATGACAGGGGGTACGAGCAGTACTTC
-	TRBJ2-7	TRBV9	-	CASSVGVTEGSYEQYF	TGTGCCAGCAGCGTAGGGGTAACGGAGGGCTCCTACGAGCAGTACTTC
TRBD2	TRBJ2-3	TRBV10-3	-	CAISDLAGSDTQYF	TGTGCCATCAGTGACTTAGCGGGAAGCGATACGCAGTATTTT
-	TRBJ2-7	TRBV19	-	CASSRDGRYEQYF	TGTGCCAGTAGTAGGGACGGACGCTACGAGCAGTACTTC
TRBD2	TRBJ2-1	TRBV30	-	CAWSATRTSGSHNEQFF	TGTGCCTGGAGCGCGACGAGGACTAGCGGGTCCCACAATGAGCAGTTCTTC
-	TRBJ2-7	TRBV7-2	once	CASSFYGAEQYF	TGTGCCAGCAGCTTTTACGGGGCTGAGCAGTACTTC
TRBD2	TRBJ2-7	TRBV7-2	-	CASSPGGLAGYSYEQYF	TGTGCCAGCAGCCCGGGGGGACTAGCGGGCTACTCCTACGAGCAGTACTTC
-	TRBJ1-1	TRBV2	-	CASRVLGAGEAFF	TGTGCCAGCAGAGTCCTGGGGGCAGGTGAAGCTTTCTTT
-	TRBJ2-5	TRBV5-1	few	CASSLGGGETQYF	TGCGCCAGCAGCTTGGGGGGCGGGGAGACCCAGTACTTC
-	TRBJ2-3	TRBV18	-	CASSPTQGVDTQYF	TGTGCCAGCTCACCAACCCAGGGAGTGGATACGCAGTATTTT
-	TRBJ2-7	TRBV10-3	once	CAISAQRDGSEQYF	TGTGCCATCAGTGCTCAACGGGACGGCTCCGAGCAGTACTTC
-	TRBJ1-6	TRBV5-1	-	CASSHGQRSSYNSPLHF	TGCGCCAGCAGCCATGGACAGCGGAGCTCCTATAATTCACCCCTCCACTTT